Presented here are 13 T cell receptor beta chains from one specimen sequenced in a study of shared clonotypes between healthy human individuals. Assay: immunoSEQ multiplex PCR; the TCRdb copy retains only in-frame clones and omits some. Here the sample spans hundreds of thousands of clones, 95% to 97% being singletons. The sequenced material came from memory CD8+ T cells sorted from blood. Subset in this sample: CD45RO+ cells pooled with CCR7-negative TemRA cells. Receptor source: a man aged 30-40 years in good health.

The V and J genes are TRBV10-3 and TRBJ1-1, with 8 bases identical to TRBD1. Trimming cost V 10 bases and J 4 bases; bases outside gene matches: 8. The CDR3 runs 13 residues. Germline lookup yields CDR1 ENHRY and CDR2 SYGVKD. This CDR3 is CATADRGGTEAFF. CDR3 nucleotide sequence: TGTGCCACCGCAGACAGGGGCGGCACTGAAGCTTTCTTT.

The chain uses TRBV6-1 and TRBJ2-6; unclear D gene. CDR3 length: 14 residues. The V end lost 3 bases, the J end lost 2 bases, and 5 bases lay between the germline ends. Per the germline V gene, CDR1 is MNHNS and CDR2 is SASEGT. The CDR3 nucleotides are TGTGCCAGCAGTGATCGACCTGGGGCCAACGTCCTGACTTTC. Translating it yields CASSDRPGANVLTF.

The chain uses TRBV30 and TRBJ1-5; D might be TRBD1 (5 bases). Trimming removed 4 bases at V and 10 bases at J, with 14 bases between. The germline V gene encodes CDR1 GTSNPN and CDR2 SVGIG (reference sequence). CDR3 size: 12 residues. This CDR3 is CAWNYPGGPQHF. CDR3 bases: TGTGCCTGGAATTACCCGGGGGGTCCCCAGCATTTT.

This chain's CDR3 is CASSRDRGGYGYTF. The CDR3 nucleotides read TGTGCCAGCAGTCGGGACAGGGGAGGGTATGGCTACACCTTC. The chain uses TRBV6-6 and TRBJ1-2, with 10 bases fitting TRBD1. CDR3 length equals 14 residues. Germline assignment: CDR1 MNHNY and CDR2 SVGAGI (reference sequence). Trimming cost V 5 bases and J 5 bases; bases outside gene matches: 5.

In its sample, this clone was seen once. A junction end diverges from the germline sequence, so it may reflect a read error. The chain carries TRBV19 and TRBJ2-1; D is possibly TRBD2 (6 bases). The CDR3 consists of 12 residues. CDR1 LNHDA and CDR2 SQIVND come from the germline V gene (reference sequence). The CDR3 sequence is CASTSSHNEQFF. In nucleotides, the CDR3 is TGTGCCAGCACTAGCTCCCACAATGAGCAGTTCTTC.

The J gene is TRBJ1-5, the V gene TRBV19, with D hard to call. The CDR3 sequence is 15 residues long. With 1 base removed from V and 0 bases from J, the gap between germline ends came to 7 bases. CDR1 is LNHDA and CDR2 is SQIVND in the germline V gene (reference sequence). The CDR3 sequence: CASSIGIYSNQPQHF. CDR3 nucleotide sequence: TGTGCCAGTAGTATAGGGATTTATAGCAATCAGCCCCAGCATTTT. The complete variable domain, with remaining parts taken from reference TRBV19 and TRBJ1-5, reads DGGITQSPKYLFRKEGQNVTLSCEQNLNHDAMYWYRQDPGQGLRLIYYSQIVNDFQKGDIAEGYSVSREKKESFPLTVTSAQKNPTAFYLCASSIGIYSNQPQHFGDGTRLSIL.

As to this clone: The junction shows a germline mismatch at one end, possibly a read error. The chain is built from TRBV6-1 and TRBJ1-3, with a possible D match to TRBD1 (6 bases). The germline gives CDR1 MNHNS, CDR2 SASEGT. The CDR3 consists of 13 residues. DNA of the CDR3: TGTGCCGGCAGGGGTATTTCAGGAAACACCATATATTTT. Protein sequence: CAGRGISGNTIYF.

This chain uses TRBV27 with TRBJ2-1; no definite D call. This CDR3 spans 10 amino acids. Germline V gives CDR1 MNHEY, CDR2 SMNVEV (reference sequence). The V gene lost 7 bases and the J gene lost 2 bases, with 0 bases spanning the gap. The CDR3: CASTYNEQFF. The CDR3 nucleotides read TGTGCCAGCACCTACAATGAGCAGTTCTTC.

The gene calls are TRBV4-1 and TRBJ2-7; 7 bases agree with TRBD1. The CDR3 contains 14 residues. Germline CDR1 and CDR2: MGHRA and YSYEKL. V dropped 0 bases and J dropped 2; count of bases not matched to a gene: 1. The CDR3 region is CASSQDRGTYEQYF. The CDR3 nucleotides are TGCGCCAGCAGCCAAGACAGGGGGACCTACGAGCAGTACTTC.

The chain carries TRBV19 and TRBJ2-7; D might be TRBD1 (6 bases). The CDR3 covers 11 residues. The germline gives CDR1 LNHDA, CDR2 SQIVND (reference sequence). The V and J ends lost 5 bases and 6 bases respectively, with 8 bases between them. CDR3 coding DNA: TGTGCCAGTAGTCGAGGGGGCGAGCAGTACTTC. Its translation: CASSRGGEQYF.

The V call is TRBV7-2, the J call TRBJ2-1; D possibly corresponds to TRBD2 (6 bases). The length of the CDR3 is 15 residues. V lost 3 bases, J lost 2 bases, and 11 bases lay in between. The germline gives CDR1 SGHTA, CDR2 FQGNSA. The CDR3 loop is CASSFRGRPYNEQFF. Written as DNA, the CDR3 is TGTGCCAGCAGCTTTCGGGGGAGGCCCTACAATGAGCAGTTCTTC.

This chain links TRBV4-1 with TRBJ1-2; D not resolved. The V and J ends lost 2 bases and 5 bases respectively, with 9 bases between them. CDR3 length: 13 residues. The germline V gene has CDR1 MGHRA and CDR2 YSYEKL. Written as DNA, the CDR3 is TGCGCCAGCAGCCAAAGCCATTCTTATGGCTACACCTTC. Translated, it gives CASSQSHSYGYTF.

The V gene is TRBV19, the J gene TRBJ1-1; D not certain. The CDR3 is made up of 14 amino acids. Germline CDR1 reads LNHDA; CDR2 reads SQIVND (reference sequence). The V and J ends lost 5 bases and 6 bases respectively, with 16 bases between them. CDR3: CASSGGFLRAEAFF. Here the CDR3 DNA reads TGTGCCAGTAGTGGTGGTTTTTTGCGGGCTGAAGCTTTCTTT. Full variable domain (rest looked up from reference TRBV19 and TRBJ1-1): DGGITQSPKYLFRKEGQNVTLSCEQNLNHDAMYWYRQDPGQGLRLIYYSQIVNDFQKGDIAEGYSVSREKKESFPLTVTSAQKNPTAFYLCASSGGFLRAEAFFGQGTRLTVV.